A selection of T cell receptor beta chains follows, all from one sample in a study of T-cell reconstitution after alpha-beta-depleted transplantation in children. TCRdb passed the PCR reads through MiXCR, listing each CDR3 protein once. The table records 210,000 or so distinct CDR3 sequences, approximately 10% of them present only once. Sequenced here: PBMCs, sampled before TCRalphabeta/CD19-depleted stem cell transplant. The receptors come from a child under two years old with acute myeloid leukemia, due to receive a stem cell transplant. The CDR3 runs from the conserved cysteine through the conserved F or W. Fields, in order: clone size, J gene, V gene, CDR3 length, D gene, CDR3 protein, CDR3 DNA. D genes are given only for firm matches. Part of the rows lack a size; the others show once, few, many or a class for expanded clones.

many,TRBJ2-7,TRBV12-3/TRBV12-4,14,NA,CASSLAQGAYEQYF,TGTGCCAGCAGTTTAGCACAGGGTGCGTACGAGCAGTACTTC
many,TRBJ1-5,TRBV18,15,NA,CASSPGGPVNQPQHF,TGTGCCAGCTCACCAGGGGGACCGGTGAATCAGCCCCAGCATTTT
many,TRBJ2-1,TRBV11-3,16,TRBD1,CASSTVGTELYNEQFF,TGTGCCAGCAGCACGGTCGGGACAGAGCTTTACAATGAGCAGTTCTTC
many,TRBJ1-1,TRBV6-6,15,TRBD1,CASSSGQAANTEAFF,TGTGCCAGCAGTAGCGGACAGGCGGCGAACACTGAAGCTTTCTTT
NA,TRBJ2-3,TRBV12-3/TRBV12-4,12,NA,CASSLSGLTQYF,TGTGCCAGCAGTTTGTCAGGGCTTACGCAGTATTTT
many,TRBJ2-2,TRBV9,16,TRBD2,CASSRTSGRAVGELFF,TGTGCCAGCAGCCGAACTAGCGGGAGGGCGGTCGGGGAGCTGTTTTTT
many,TRBJ2-2,TRBV28,11,NA,CASSLSGELFF,TGTGCCAGCAGTTTATCCGGGGAGCTGTTTTTT
many,TRBJ2-1,TRBV7-2,13,TRBD1,CASSPRTGESQFF,TGTGCCAGCAGCCCTAGGACAGGGGAGTCGCAGTTCTTC
few,TRBJ2-1,TRBV20-1,13,NA,CSTPGDSFNEQFF,TGCAGTACTCCCGGGGACTCCTTCAATGAGCAGTTCTTC
many,TRBJ2-3,TRBV18,14,NA,CASYGTHLPDTQYF,TGTGCCAGCTACGGGACTCACCTCCCCGATACGCAGTATTTT
many,TRBJ2-1,TRBV29-1,17,TRBD2,CSVYPPSGRALGGEQFF,TGCAGCGTTTACCCCCCTAGCGGGAGGGCTTTGGGCGGTGAGCAGTTCTTC
NA,TRBJ1-1,TRBV6-1,11,NA,CASTTSTEAFF,TGTGCCAGCACCACCAGCACTGAAGCTTTCTTT
many,TRBJ2-3,TRBV12-3/TRBV12-4,15,TRBD2,CASSLGLAGGDTQYF,TGTGCCAGCAGTTTGGGACTAGCGGGGGGAGATACGCAGTATTTT